This T cell receptor (beta chain) was obtained from a study of blood T cell repertoires in COVID-19. Study-wide context: The United States, Italy and Spain provided the acute and convalescent COVID-19 samples. From T cells, B-cell-depleted T cells, or PBMCs came the material, which was cDNA or gDNA.

With 2 bases removed from V and 10 bases from J, the gap between germline ends came to 18 bases. This CDR3 contains 13 residues. From germline, CDR1 is GTSNPN and CDR2 SVGIG (reference sequence). Clones were sequenced by immunoSEQ multiplex PCR, and TCRdb holds only the in-frame ones, with some missing. The table lists about 210,000 clones, under 95% of them singletons. This clone has a handful of counts. Sample: peripheral blood. V and J are TRBV30 and TRBJ2-7; tentatively, D is TRBD1 (6 bases). This TCR was sampled from a man aged 30 to 39 with acute or convalescent COVID-19. The CDR3 protein is CAWSSGQPAEQYF. Written as DNA, the CDR3 is TGTGCCTGGAGTTCCGGACAGCCCGCCGAACAGTACTTC.